This T cell receptor beta chain was profiled in a study of blood T cell repertoires in COVID-19. Study-wide context: Sites across the United States, Italy and Spain contributed samples from acute and convalescent COVID-19. PBMCs, B-cell-depleted T cells, or T cells provided the cDNA or gDNA that made up the material.

V trimming: 3 bases; J trimming: 2 bases; junction bases outside the gene matches: 7. The CDR3 length is 17 residues. Germline V gene data show CDR1 as SGHRS and CDR2 as YFSETQ. Clones were sequenced by immunoSEQ multiplex PCR, and TCRdb holds only the in-frame ones, with some missing. Among roughly 280,000 clones listed, over 80% were seen once. Material: peripheral blood. This TCR came from a man aged 55 to 70 who had recovered from COVID-19. This rearrangement joins TRBV5-1 to TRBJ2-3; 12 bases align to TRBD2. The CDR3 DNA is TGCGCCAGCAGCTACGCGGGGACTAGCGGGTCCACAGATACGCAGTATTTT. It is translated as CASSYAGTSGSTDTQYF.